Following are 14 T cell receptor beta chains from one sample sequenced in a study of T cells after yellow fever vaccination. TCRdb passed the 5' RACE reads through MiXCR, listing each CDR3 protein once. The sample shows about 340,000 distinct CDR3 sequences, 3.5% to 4.5% of them seen only once. The sample consisted of PBMCs, taken 5 days after the yellow fever booster vaccination. Receptors were obtained from a man in his late teens or twenties who received the YFV17D yellow fever vaccine.

The chain recombines TRBV7-6 with TRBJ2-7; 9 bases agree with TRBD1. Per the germline V gene, CDR1 is SGHVS and CDR2 is FNYEAQ. The CDR3 runs to 13 residues. V was clipped by 8 bases and J by 3 bases; unmatched bases: 5. CDR3 in amino acids: CASSQGAVYEQYF. In DNA, the CDR3 is TGTGCCAGCTCACAGGGGGCCGTCTACGAGCAGTACTTC.

This clonotype occurred a few times. The chain has TRBV3-1 and TRBJ1-3; D remains unclear. Trimming cost V 4 bases and J 2 bases, with 15 bases left between them. The CDR3 has 16 residues. The germline gives CDR1 LGHDT, CDR2 YNNKEL (reference sequence). CDR3 nucleotides: TGTGCCAGCAGCCCCTTGGGGTCCTCTCCTGGAAACACCATATATTTT. Residues: CASSPLGSSPGNTIYF.

In its sample, this clonotype was seen many times. The rearrangement links TRBV6-6 to TRBJ2-1; TRBD2 matches at 7 bases. Per germline, CDR1 MNHNY and CDR2 SVGAGI (reference sequence). With V trimmed by 7 bases and J by 10 bases, 16 bases remained unmatched. The CDR3 sequence is 15 residues long. CDR3 sequence reads: CASTPGGNSLGEQFF. CDR3 bases: TGTGCCAGCACCCCGGGGGGAAATTCCCTCGGGGAGCAGTTCTTC.

This clonotype was observed many times. The chain carries TRBV19 and TRBJ2-1, with TRBD1 matching over 11 bases. CDR1 is LNHDA, CDR2 SQIVND, per germline (reference sequence). This CDR3 is 15 amino acids long. With V trimmed by 5 bases and J by 6 bases, 6 bases remained unmatched. The CDR3 protein is CASSPGTGGGNEQFF. CDR3 DNA: TGTGCCAGTAGTCCTGGGACAGGGGGTGGCAATGAGCAGTTCTTC.

The rearrangement joins TRBV20-1 to TRBJ2-7; TRBD1 agrees at 10 bases. Germline CDR1 and CDR2: DFQATT and SNEGSKA (reference sequence). J gave up 0 bases and V 1 base, and 9 bases lay outside the gene matches. This CDR3 has 17 residues. The chain's CDR3 is CSARGTSGQGHSYEQYV. For the CDR3, the DNA is TGCAGTGCTAGAGGAACATCGGGACAGGGGCACTCCTACGAGCAGTACGTC.

V and J are TRBV20-1 and TRBJ2-1, with TRBD2 identical over 12 bases. Trimming at V came to 3 bases and at J to 7 bases, leaving 7 bases not matched to a gene. CDR1 is DFQATT and CDR2 is SNEGSKA in the germline V gene (reference sequence). The CDR3 spans 15 residues. The CDR3 sequence: CSASLAGGPGNEQFF. The DNA of the CDR3 is TGCAGTGCTAGTCTAGCGGGGGGGCCGGGGAATGAGCAGTTCTTC.

The chain combines TRBV27 with TRBJ1-1; D remains unclear. From germline, CDR1 is MNHEY and CDR2 SMNVEV (reference sequence). The CDR3 consists of 12 residues. Trimming stripped 4 bases from V and 8 bases from J, with 11 bases between. The CDR3 bases are TGTGCCAGCAGTTCGGGCGGTGTGGAAGCTTTCTTT. This codes for CASSSGGVEAFF.

This clonotype showed up just a few times. CDR3 amino acids: CASSYPSEVQYF. As DNA, the CDR3 is TGTGCCAGCAGTTACCCCAGCGAGGTTCAGTACTTC. V and J are TRBV6-5 and TRBJ2-5; D is undetermined. CDR3 length equals 12 residues. Germline V gene data show CDR1 as MNHEY and CDR2 as SVGAGI. With 2 bases removed from V and 11 bases from J, the gap between germline ends came to 12 bases.

This clonotype was observed a handful of times. V and J are TRBV6-5 and TRBJ1-5; D is possibly TRBD1 (5 bases). The CDR3 is 14 residues long. Germline V gene sequence: CDR1 MNHEY, CDR2 SVGAGI. Deletions cut 5 bases from V and 6 bases from J, with 14 bases between. CDR3 sequence reads: CASSGRGGGQPQHF. In DNA, the CDR3 is TGTGCCAGCAGTGGACGGGGCGGGGGTCAGCCCCAGCATTTT.

This clonotype was counted at least ten times. CDR3 amino acids: CASSPLLAGDTQYF. Here the CDR3 DNA reads TGTGCCAGCTCACCCCTACTAGCCGGGGATACGCAGTATTTT. The chain is built from TRBV18 and TRBJ2-3; D possibly corresponds to TRBD2 (6 bases). This CDR3 spans 14 amino acids. The V end was cut by 3 bases, the J end by 6 bases, with 13 bases between. Germline V gene lookup returns CDR1 KGHSH and CDR2 LQKENI.

This clonotype was observed a few times. The gene calls are TRBV10-1 and TRBJ1-2, with 9 bases fitting TRBD1. V was clipped by 0 bases and J by 7 bases; unmatched bases: 12. Germline CDR1 is WNHNN and CDR2 is SYGVQD (reference sequence). The CDR3 runs 17 residues. The CDR3 nucleotides read TGCGCCAGCAGTGAGTCCCATGGGACAGGGACCGTAAGTGGCTACACCTTC. Its protein is CASSESHGTGTVSGYTF.

The sample holds many counts of this clonotype. This sequence joins TRBV4-1 and TRBJ2-3; tentatively, D is TRBD1 (5 bases). V lost 4 bases to trimming and J lost 2 bases, with 13 bases between them. This CDR3 contains 15 residues. CDR1 is MGHRA, CDR2 YSYEKL, per germline. CDR3 region: CASSPRTSITDTQYF. DNA for the CDR3: TGCGCCAGCAGCCCCCGGACAAGTATCACAGATACGCAGTATTTT.

This clonotype was detected many times. The chain recombines TRBV6-2 or TRBV6-3 with TRBJ2-5; maybe TRBD2 (5 bases). Trimming took off 2 bases at V and 2 bases at J, with 6 bases between the two ends. Germline V gene sequence: CDR1 MNHEY, CDR2 SVGEGT. This CDR3 contains 13 residues. As DNA, the CDR3 is TGTGCCAGCAGTTACGGGGAGCAAGAGACCCAGTACTTC. Amino acid sequence: CASSYGEQETQYF.

This clonotype turned up a few times. The chain couples TRBV12-3 or TRBV12-4 to TRBJ1-2, with a weak D call TRBD1 (5 bases). The CDR3 totals 12 residues. Trimming removed 6 bases at V and 4 bases at J, with 9 bases between. The CDR3 here is CASSIQVYGYTF. As DNA, the CDR3 is TGTGCCAGCAGCATACAGGTCTATGGCTACACCTTC.